This TCR beta chain was identified in a study of human T cells and chemical hapten exposure (dated by TCRdb to about 2021). Describing the broader study: For sensitization, 2% DPC in acetone was applied to a 2 cm by 2 cm area of upper inner arm skin. Throughout the study period of around 25 weeks, patients also received therapeutic DPC doses to the scalp every week. Patch testing on the upper back used Finn chambers containing 0.01% DPC, with scoring done after 6 days according to International Contact Dermatitis Research Group standards. Alopecia areata with under or over 50% scalp involvement, alopecia totalis and alopecia universalis were represented in the patient cohort, which was mostly female. Libraries were pooled for sequencing, and per-sample TCR yields varied mainly because of small differences in library volumes within the pool. Peripheral blood TCR repertoire changes were tracked in vivo in alopecia patients during primary and secondary sensitization to the hapten diphenylcyclopropenone (DPC). Blood was sampled from patients pre-sensitization (week 0) and at 2, 6 and about 24 weeks after DPC sensitization. Twenty-nine alopecia patients provided blood for TCR sequencing at one to four time points (pre-sensitization, 2, 6 and 24 weeks). General findings and caveats noted by the study authors: Patch test score correlated positively with the number of PT1 expanded TCRs, reaching significance at thresholds 8, 16 and 32 but not at 4. DPC sensitization did not change the number of TCRs with a frequency above 1 in 1000, and there was no evidence of changes in global repertoire structure. After repeated subsampling, changes were observed in the strength of the expansion versus patch-test correlation and in the threshold at which the correlation became significant. Because all patients had alopecia, a presumed autoimmune disease, the immune response of the patients might differ from that of healthy individuals. Expanded TCRs formed significantly more large CDR3 similarity clusters than pre-sensitization or healthy control sets, consistent with antigen-driven responses.

Concerning this clonotype: Its antigen remains undetermined. Base-call qualities are not available, and no considerably larger clone is one nucleotide away.

Libraries were prepared through RACE. Sequencing used a NextSeq 500. During library preparation, unique molecular identifiers were attached to individual cDNA molecules so that TCRs could be counted quantitatively and reproducibly. Both TCR alpha and TCR beta chains were sequenced from each blood RNA sample. From the authors' description of their analysis: The median number of TCRs per sample was around 96,000, ranging from 23,224 to 690,600. The Decombinator software suite was used to annotate V, J and CDR3 in the TCR reads. For PS versus PT1 abundance plots, all samples were subsampled to the same number of TCRs (28,000). TCRs were defined as expanded if absent before sensitization and observed at least eight times at the 2-week time point. Using fastp trimming at Q25 and MiXCR clonotype assembly, TCRdb reanalyzed the public sequencing data and kept in-frame beta chains. Entries that share a CDR3 protein sequence are merged under the most common genes and DNA. The V and J calls were not made by the authors but by TCRdb's processing. In this sample the table shows about 380,000 distinct CDR3 sequences, around 4.8% of which occur a single time. Of the sample, approximately 2.5% is held by the ten largest clones.

The V end loses 4 bases and the J end loses 7 bases, and a stretch of 18 bases separates them. From the cysteine up to the phenylalanine, the CDR3 has a length of 14 residues. Only the CDR3 portion is preserved as DNA: 42 bases, with reading frame beginning at the first base. The germline V gene sets CDR1 to SGDLS and CDR2 to YYNGEE. The time point label, as the study defines it: patch test 1, 2 weeks after DPC sensitization. The sample's treatment or condition label, decoded: therapeutic diphenylcyclopropenone sensitization with weekly scalp DPC. At every patch-test visit, the blood draw took place before the patch test was put on. Patients were considered eligible if aged 18 to 70, diagnosed with alopecia and deemed suitable for DPC therapy, and patients were excluded if pregnant. Total RNA was extracted from unfractionated whole blood that had been collected in Tempus Blood RNA tubes.

This chain joins TRBV9 to TRBJ2-7, and the D gene may be TRBD2, 6 bases matching. The input for sequencing was whole blood, taken in connection with sensitization to the hapten diphenylcyclopropenone (DPC). This clonotype originated in a woman aged 45 to 65 with alopecia areata. Some clones in this sample may be carry-over from other donors' samples. This receptor carries the CDR3 CASSPPGVAREQYF. The DNA sequence reads TGTGCCAGCAGCCCCCCGGGGGTAGCGCGGGAGCAGTACTTC. The variable domain in full, with residues beyond the CDR3 obtained from the reference TRBV9 and TRBJ2-7 genes, is DSGVTQTPKHLITATGQRVTLRCSPRSGDLSVYWYQQSLDQGLQFLIQYYNGEERAKGNILERFSAQQFPDLHSELNLSSLELGDSALYFCASSPPGVAREQYFGPGTRLTVT.